This TCR beta chain was observed in a study of CD8 T cells in ankylosing spondylitis. Study-level points and caveats: Blood of patients with ankylosing spondylitis appeared to be characterized by a TCR beta motif of eight highly homologous variants. In ankylosing spondylitis patients, matched synovial fluid reportedly showed significant enrichment of disease-linked clones. Previously reported in reactive arthritis synovial fluid and blood were some of the motif variants.

This clonotype was counted many times. Antigen unknown. Library preparation for TCR beta used quantitative 5'-RACE with molecular barcodes. TCRdb recomputed calls from the 5' RACE reads with MiXCR, one row per CDR3 protein. In the table there are approximately 100,000 distinct CDR3 sequences, about 8.5% of which are singletons. Trimming removed 2 bases from V and 4 bases from J; junction bases left unmatched: 18. The CDR3 is 18 residues long. Germline lookup yields CDR1 DFQATT and CDR2 SNEGSKA (reference sequence). The chain recombines TRBV20-1 with TRBJ2-5; 8 bases agree with TRBD1. The clonotype comes from a male donor with ankylosing spondylitis or in good health (not recorded which). Input material: blood, either unsorted or a sorted T cell fraction (not recorded which). CDR3 coding DNA: TGCAGTGCTAGAATCAGGGGGACAGGCCTTCGGACCGGAGAGACCCAGTACTTC. Translation: CSARIRGTGLRTGETQYF.